Here is one TCR beta chain with its context. Its antigen is undetermined. From the graft tissue, intraepithelial and lamina propria lymphocytes were released through processing. The data were obtained in a study of graft-versus-host responses after intestinal transplantation. Study-wide context: Transplant types were multivisceral, liver-intestinal, or isolated intestinal. The recipients all started with anti-thymocyte globulin induction and then took tacrolimus and steroids for 3 to 4 years. Study results and limitations: Peak GvH clone levels in circulation were associated with early post-transplant HvG declines. Among recipient marrow samples, GvH clones were found; some appeared first in ileum or blood.

V lost 7 bases, J lost 5 bases, and 12 bases lay in between. The length of the CDR3 is 13 residues. Germline-derived CDR1 and CDR2 are MNHEY and SVGAGI. Sequenced by immunoSEQ multiplex PCR; TCRdb stores in-frame clones only, minus some. The sample yields 20,000 to 25,000 clones, 70% to 80% seen once. The J gene is TRBJ1-5, the V gene TRBV6-5; D gene uncertain. The sample was ileum tissue, taken 12 days after intestinal transplant. The receptor was isolated from a human patient who received an intestinal transplant, so some T cells may come from the graft donor. Here the CDR3 DNA reads TGTGCCAGCACTTCTGAGGAGTATCAGCCCCAGCATTTT. Translating it yields CASTSEEYQPQHF.